The 14 T cell receptor beta chains reported below all come from one sample, sequenced in a study of blood T cell repertoires in COVID-19. Data came from immunoSEQ multiplex PCR; TCRdb stores just in-frame clones and leaves some out. The repertoire holds some 130,000 clones, about 89% seen once, with around 4.2% in the top ten. The sequenced sample consisted of peripheral blood. These receptors originate from a man in his fifties or sixties with COVID-19, enrolled during active disease.

The V and J genes are TRBV14 and TRBJ1-6; weak D call: TRBD1 (5 bases). The CDR3 covers 13 residues. V lost 10 bases and J lost 9, with 16 bases in between. Germline assignment: CDR1 SGHDN and CDR2 FVKESK. In DNA form, the CDR3 reads TGTGCCACCGCGACAGATTGGGGTTCACCCCTCCACTTT. Translated: CATATDWGSPLHF.

The rearrangement uses TRBV6-5 and TRBJ1-2, with D perhaps matching TRBD1 (6 bases). The CDR3 has 14 residues. The germline CDR1 and CDR2 sequences are MNHEY and SVGAGI. Trimming stripped 2 bases from V and 4 bases from J, with 11 bases between. The CDR3 DNA reads TGTGCCAGCAGTTACCTTCAGGGGCTCTATGGCTACACCTTC. Amino acid sequence: CASSYLQGLYGYTF.

This chain links TRBV4-1 with TRBJ1-4; D unclear. With 1 base removed from V and 0 bases from J, the gap between germline ends came to 15 bases. The CDR3 contains 18 residues. Germline V CDR1 and CDR2: MGHRA, YSYEKL. This CDR3 reads CASSQVRQARATNEKLFF. In DNA, the CDR3 is TGCGCCAGCAGCCAAGTCCGCCAGGCCAGAGCAACTAATGAAAAACTGTTTTTT.

The chain joins TRBV19 to TRBJ1-1; maybe TRBD1 (5 bases). V was pared by 7 bases and J by 4 bases, with 16 bases between. CDR1 is LNHDA, CDR2 SQIVND, per germline (reference sequence). The CDR3 extends over 14 amino acids. DNA of the CDR3: TGTGCCAGTACCGCAGGGTTTTCAGGCACTGAAGCTTTCTTT. Protein product: CASTAGFSGTEAFF. The full variable domain, rest sourced from reference TRBV19 and TRBJ1-1, is DGGITQSPKYLFRKEGQNVTLSCEQNLNHDAMYWYRQDPGQGLRLIYYSQIVNDFQKGDIAEGYSVSREKKESFPLTVTSAQKNPTAFYLCASTAGFSGTEAFFGQGTRLTVV.

The chain joins TRBV7-9 to TRBJ2-5, with 11 nucleotides matching TRBD1. The CDR3 loop spans 15 amino acids. The V gene's germline CDR1 is SEHNR and CDR2 FQNEAQ (reference sequence). V dropped 6 bases and J dropped 5; count of bases not matched to a gene: 8. This CDR3 reads CASSDGQGADETQYF. The CDR3 region has the DNA TGTGCCAGCAGTGACGGACAGGGGGCTGACGAGACCCAGTACTTC.

There are a few counts of this clone. V gene TRBV5-6 combines with J gene TRBJ1-6, with 9 bases lining up with TRBD1. The CDR3 is made up of 16 amino acids. The V gene end was trimmed by 1 base and the J gene end by 7 bases; junction bases not matched to a gene: 6. Germline lookup yields CDR1 SGHDT and CDR2 YYEEEE. The CDR3 protein is CASSLTSGTGNSPLHF. Written as DNA, the CDR3 is TGTGCCAGCAGCTTGACGTCTGGGACAGGGAATTCACCCCTCCACTTT.

This chain links TRBV5-1 with TRBJ2-5; D ambiguous. Trimming shortened V by 4 bases and J by 5 bases, and 15 bases separated the two germline ends. The CDR3 has 14 amino acids. Germline CDR1 and CDR2: SGHRS and YFSETQ. This CDR3 reads CASSPSRLGETQYF. The CDR3 DNA sequence: TGCGCCAGCAGCCCCTCCCGGCTAGGCGAGACCCAGTACTTC.

This chain joins TRBV5-4 and TRBJ2-7; 9 bases are a match to TRBD1. Germline V gene data show CDR1 as SGHNT and CDR2 as YYREEE (reference sequence). The CDR3 consists of 16 residues. The trim removed 4 bases at V and 1 base at J, leaving 9 bases unmatched. The CDR3 DNA is TGTGCCAGCAGCGGGACGGGACAGGGCGTATCCTACGAGCAGTACTTC. Encoded protein: CASSGTGQGVSYEQYF.

The chain joins TRBV9 to TRBJ2-5, with 9 bases lining up with TRBD2. Losses at the gene ends were 5 bases for V and 2 bases for J; bases not matched to a gene: 16. This CDR3 is built from 18 residues. CDR1 SGDLS and CDR2 YYNGEE come from the germline V gene. The CDR3 DNA is TGTGCCAGCAGTGACCAGGCAGCTGAAGCGGGGGGACAAGAGACCCAGTACTTC. It codes for CASSDQAAEAGGQETQYF.

CDR3 amino acids: CASSLGGRGGYTF. The CDR3 DNA reads as TGCGCCAGCAGCTTGGGAGGGCGGGGAGGCTACACCTTC. The genes are TRBV5-1 and TRBJ1-2; D is undetermined. V was shortened by 0 bases and J by 8 bases, with 11 bases between the two germline ends. The CDR3 runs to 13 residues. Looked up from germline, CDR1 is SGHRS and CDR2 is YFSETQ.

This chain joins TRBV30 and TRBJ2-3; the match to TRBD2 covers 7 bases. This CDR3 comprises 15 residues. V lost 5 bases and J lost 0; bases outside the gene matches: 8. Germline CDR1 reads GTSNPN; CDR2 reads SVGIG (reference sequence). This CDR3 is CAWGRAGRSTDTQYF. As DNA, the CDR3 is TGTGCCTGGGGGAGAGCGGGGCGTAGCACAGATACGCAGTATTTT.

This clone came up once. The chain employs TRBV6-5 and TRBJ1-5; 10 bases line up with TRBD1. Germline V gene lookup returns CDR1 MNHEY and CDR2 SVGAGI. The CDR3 is 15 amino acids. The ends lost 6 bases at V and 5 bases at J; junction bases unmatched: 7. CDR3 in amino acids: CASRERQGAHQPQHF. CDR3 nucleotide sequence: TGTGCCAGCAGGGAGAGACAGGGGGCCCATCAGCCCCAGCATTTT.

The J gene is TRBJ1-2, the V gene TRBV2, with 8 bases matching TRBD1. This CDR3 has 14 residues. Germline V gene sequence: CDR1 SNHLY, CDR2 FYNNEI. V lost 10 bases to trimming and J lost 4 bases; unmatched junction nucleotides: 11. This CDR3 is CATVEDRALYGYTF. In DNA, the CDR3 is TGTGCCACCGTCGAGGACAGGGCCCTCTATGGCTACACCTTC.

The rearrangement uses TRBV18 and TRBJ2-2, with D possibly being TRBD1 (6 bases). CDR1 is KGHSH and CDR2 is LQKENI in the germline V gene. Trimming left V 4 bases short and J 4 bases short, with 10 bases between. This CDR3 spans 14 amino acids. DNA for the CDR3: TGTGCCAGCTCACTGAAACAGGGCACCGGGGAGCTGTTTTTT. As protein: CASSLKQGTGELFF. Using reference TRBV18 and TRBJ2-2 for the parts outside the CDR3, the full variable domain is NAGVMQNPRHLVRRRGQEARLRCSPMKGHSHVYWYRQLPEEGLKFMVYLQKENIIDESGMPKERFSAEFPKEGPSILRIQQVVRGDSAAYFCASSLKQGTGELFFGEGSRLTVL.